The rows below give T cell receptor beta chains drawn from one sample of a study of beta chain features in type 1 diabetes. TCRdb's copy holds only in-frame clones and misses some; the assay was immunoSEQ multiplex PCR. The sample consists of some 370,000 clones, 8.5% to 10% of them appearing once. The sequenced material came from central memory CD4+ T cells from blood. Receptor source: a man under 40 with type 1 diabetes. The CDR3 runs from the conserved cysteine through the conserved F or W. The order of the fields is D gene, V gene, J gene, clone size, CDR3 DNA, CDR3 protein. The D gene is left open where the match is weak. Some rows mark clone size as missing; the rest say once, few, many or name a class of expanded clone.

D: .
V: TRBV7-9
J: TRBJ1-2
size: many
DNA: TGTGCCAGCAGCTTATCCCAGGCAGGGCGAGGCTACACCTTC
CDR3: CASSLSQAGRGYTF

D: .
V: TRBV4-2
J: TRBJ2-7
size: .
DNA: TGTGCCAGCAGCCAAGAACAGCGGCTGAGGGAGCAGTACTTC
CDR3: CASSQEQRLREQYF

D: .
V: TRBV28
J: TRBJ1-2
size: .
DNA: TGTGCCAGCAGTTTATACAGGCAGTATTATGGCTACACCTTC
CDR3: CASSLYRQYYGYTF

D: .
V: TRBV5-1
J: TRBJ2-2
size: few
DNA: TGCGCCAGCAGCTCCAGCGGGGAGCTGTTTTTT
CDR3: CASSSSGELFF

D: TRBD1
V: TRBV6-5
J: TRBJ1-4
size: .
DNA: TGTGCCAGCAGAGAGACAGGGGGAAGCGAAAAACTGTTTTTT
CDR3: CASRETGGSEKLFF

D: .
V: TRBV11-1
J: TRBJ1-1
size: few
DNA: TGTGCCAGCACCTCTGGTCCGAACACTGAAGCTTTCTTT
CDR3: CASTSGPNTEAFF

D: TRBD1
V: TRBV5-1
J: TRBJ2-3
size: few
DNA: TGCGCCAGCAGCTTGGTGAGGGGACAGGGGTCCACAGATACGCAGTATTTT
CDR3: CASSLVRGQGSTDTQYF

D: .
V: TRBV30
J: TRBJ1-2
size: few
DNA: TGTGCCTGGAGTGTCGTCTCGCTGGGCTACACCTTC
CDR3: CAWSVVSLGYTF

D: .
V: TRBV5-1
J: TRBJ1-1
size: .
DNA: TGCGCCAGCAGCTTAGGTAACAGCGGGGGAACTGAAGCTTTCTTT
CDR3: CASSLGNSGGTEAFF

D: .
V: TRBV6-6
J: TRBJ1-2
size: few
DNA: TGTGCCAGCAGTTACTCTAGAGGGATGGACTATGGCTACACCTTC
CDR3: CASSYSRGMDYGYTF

D: TRBD1
V: TRBV4-2
J: TRBJ1-5
size: few
DNA: TGTGCCAGCAGCCAAGAGCCCCAGGGACAGGGAGGCAAGCCCCAGCATTTT
CDR3: CASSQEPQGQGGKPQHF

D: TRBD2
V: TRBV7-7
J: TRBJ2-5
size: .
DNA: TGTGCCAGCAGCTTAGGACTAGCGGGGGCCCTGGAGACCCAGTACTTC
CDR3: CASSLGLAGALETQYF

D: TRBD1
V: TRBV28
J: TRBJ1-2
size: many
DNA: TGTGCCAGCAGCGGGACAGCCTATGGCTACACCTTC
CDR3: CASSGTAYGYTF

D: .
V: TRBV25-1
J: TRBJ2-7
size: few
DNA: TGTGCCAGCGGAAACTACGAGCAGTACTTC
CDR3: CASGNYEQYF

D: .
V: TRBV25-1
J: TRBJ2-5
size: few
DNA: TGTGCCAGCAGCCTCCCTTGGGGTTCAGAGACCCAGTACTTC
CDR3: CASSLPWGSETQYF

D: TRBD1
V: TRBV6-1
J: TRBJ2-7
size: few
DNA: TGTGCCAGCAGGGACAGGGCCTACGAGCAGTACTTC
CDR3: CASRDRAYEQYF

D: .
V: TRBV19
J: TRBJ2-3
size: few
DNA: TGTGCCAGTAGTCCCCAAGTCAGCACAGATACGCAGTATTTT
CDR3: CASSPQVSTDTQYF

D: .
V: TRBV7-3
J: TRBJ1-1
size: .
DNA: TGTGCCAGCAGCCAACAGGAGAACACTGAAGCTTTCTTT
CDR3: CASSQQENTEAFF

D: TRBD2
V: TRBV5-6
J: TRBJ2-2
size: few
DNA: TGTGCCAGCAGCCCCGTTGGACTAGCCAACGGGGAGCTGTTTTTT
CDR3: CASSPVGLANGELFF

D: .
V: TRBV5-6
J: TRBJ1-3
size: few
DNA: TGTGCCAGCAGCCCCCAGGGAACTTGGAACACCATATATTTT
CDR3: CASSPQGTWNTIYF

D: .
V: TRBV7-2
J: TRBJ2-7
size: .
DNA: TGTGCCAGCAGCTTAACGACGGGGACACCGGTTCCCTACGAGCAGTACTTC
CDR3: CASSLTTGTPVPYEQYF

D: TRBD1
V: TRBV7-2
J: TRBJ1-1
size: .
DNA: TGTGCCAGCAGCCAACAGGGGATTGACACTGAAGCTTTCTTT
CDR3: CASSQQGIDTEAFF

D: .
V: TRBV7-3
J: TRBJ2-1
size: .
DNA: TGTGCCAGCAGCCGCCCGATGGGGAATGAGCAGTTCTTC
CDR3: CASSRPMGNEQFF

D: .
V: TRBV19
J: TRBJ1-1
size: few
DNA: TGTGCCAGTAGTATTAGGAGGGGACCTTTGAACACTGAAGCTTTCTTT
CDR3: CASSIRRGPLNTEAFF